The T cell receptor beta chain under discussion was sequenced for a study of chemoradiotherapy in HPV16-positive cancers. Samples were taken several times over chemoradiotherapy. The protocol was immunoSEQ multiplex PCR, while the TCRdb copy is restricted to in-frame clones and leaves out a portion. The sample comprises approximately 2,300 clones, 87% of which are singletons, and more than 6.5% rests with the top ten. The V gene's germline CDR1 is SQVTM and CDR2 ANQGSEA. The CDR3 sequence is 15 residues long. Trimming removed 7 bases from V and 0 bases from J; junction bases left unmatched: 9. The study's findings and limits: The functional HPV-specific definition rests on just a couple of HPV16-positive patients.

In regard to this clone: The antigen remains undetermined.

The clonotype originates from a human donor with HPV-associated anogenital cancer. Sequenced material: tumor tissue, taken from a patient who underwent chemoradiotherapy. This chain uses TRBV29-1 with TRBJ1-3, with TRBD1 matching 7 bases. The CDR3: CSAIRGTDSGNTIYF. CDR3 in DNA: TGCAGCGCAATTCGCGGGACAGACTCTGGAAACACCATATATTTT.